The 20 T cell receptor beta chains below all came from one sample that was sequenced in a study of cytomegalovirus exposure and HLA in healthy donors. PCR amplification relied on 60 Vbeta primers (plus 13 Jbeta primers). Data came from immunoSEQ multiplex PCR; TCRdb stores just in-frame clones and leaves some out. Of under 130,000 clones in the sample, around four fifths are singletons; the top ten hold over 7%. The sample taken for sequencing was PBMCs. The source is a woman aged 40-49 years in good health and CMV-seropositive.

This clone was recorded a few times. This sequence joins TRBV2 and TRBJ1-4, with 8 bases that match TRBD1. The CDR3 has 14 residues. Germline V gives CDR1 SNHLY, CDR2 FYNNEI. The ends lost 6 bases at V and 3 bases at J; junction bases unmatched: 3. CDR3 sequence: CASRDRGSNEKLFF. CDR3 DNA: TGTGCCAGCAGAGACAGGGGATCTAATGAAAAACTGTTTTTT. Based on the CDR3 plus reference TRBV2 and TRBJ1-4, the full variable domain is EPEVTQTPSHQVTQMGQEVILRCVPISNHLYFYWYRQILGQKVEFLVSFYNNEISEKSEIFDDQFSVERPDGSNFTLKIRSTKLEDSAMYFCASRDRGSNEKLFFGSGTQLSVL.

The rearrangement links TRBV7-6 to TRBJ2-1; perhaps TRBD2 as D (5 bases). Deletions cut 8 bases from V and 8 bases from J, with 16 bases between. Germline CDR1 SGHVS, CDR2 FNYEAQ. This CDR3 region has 13 residues. DNA of the CDR3: TGTGCCAGCCTGCGAGGGAGTGGCGATGAGCAGTTCTTC. Its translation: CASLRGSGDEQFF.

This clone occurred a few times. This sequence joins TRBV28 and TRBJ1-2, with D perhaps TRBD1 (5 bases). Per germline, CDR1 MDHEN and CDR2 SYDVKM. The length of the CDR3 is 12 residues. V was shortened by 8 bases and J by 4 bases, with 11 bases between the two germline ends. The CDR3 is CASRRGGYGYTF. CDR3 nucleotides: TGTGCCAGCCGGAGGGGAGGCTATGGCTACACCTTC.

The CDR3 sequence is CASIRVAENEQYF. Written as DNA, the CDR3 is TGTGCCAGTATTAGAGTAGCTGAGAACGAGCAGTACTTC. The chain combines TRBV19 with TRBJ2-5; D call uncertain. The end of the DNA fits TRBJ2-7 better, so the J call may be wrong. The germline V gene has CDR1 LNHDA and CDR2 SQIVND (reference sequence). The CDR3 sequence is 13 residues long.

V gene TRBV9 combines with J gene TRBJ2-1; D might be TRBD2 (6 bases). Trimming left V 4 bases short and J 3 bases short, with 14 bases between. Germline-derived CDR1 and CDR2 are SGDLS and YYNGEE. The CDR3 runs 15 residues. DNA for the CDR3: TGTGCCAGCAGCCCCCCGGGACTTCTCTACAATGAGCAGTTCTTC. Amino acid sequence: CASSPPGLLYNEQFF.

The CDR3 spells CASSLVFWGLAEAFF. The CDR3 nucleotides read TGCGCCAGCAGCTTGGTTTTCTGGGGGCTGGCTGAAGCTTTCTTT. This chain links TRBV5-1 with TRBJ1-1, with D possibly matching TRBD1 (6 bases). CDR1 and CDR2 from the germline V gene are SGHRS and YFSETQ. V gave up 0 bases and J gave up 6 bases, with 15 bases separating them. This CDR3 has 15 amino acids.

This clone was counted only a few times. The J gene is TRBJ1-3, the V gene TRBV11-3; D gene unclear. Trimming stripped 5 bases from V and 0 bases from J, with 8 bases between. CDR1 and CDR2 from the germline V gene are SGHNT and YENEEA. CDR3 length equals 14 residues. The CDR3 here is CASSRLDSGNTIYF. CDR3 bases: TGTGCCAGCAGCCGACTGGACTCTGGAAACACCATATATTTT.

The genes are TRBV9 and TRBJ2-5; perhaps TRBD2 as D (6 bases). Germline assignment: CDR1 SGDLS and CDR2 YYNGEE. With 0 bases removed from V and 7 bases from J, the gap between germline ends came to 13 bases. This CDR3 contains 14 residues. The CDR3 region has the DNA TGTGCCAGCAGCGTAGTTCTCATCGGGGGGACCCAGTACTTC. It specifies CASSVVLIGGTQYF.

This clone was seen a few times. The chain combines TRBV7-2 with TRBJ1-1; 7 bases agree with TRBD1. The CDR3 is made up of 14 amino acids. Per the germline V gene, CDR1 is SGHTA and CDR2 is FQGNSA. With 5 bases clipped from V and 4 bases from J, the junction kept 7 bases outside the gene matches. The DNA for the CDR3 is TGTGCCAGCAGCCTACTGCCAGGGGGCACTGAAGCTTTCTTT. Its translation is CASSLLPGGTEAFF.

V usage is TRBV4-1 and J usage is TRBJ2-3; the D gene is possibly TRBD1 (6 bases). CDR1 is MGHRA, CDR2 YSYEKL, per germline. Trimming pared 2 bases from V and 0 bases from J, leaving 21 bases between. The CDR3 extends over 19 amino acids. DNA for the CDR3: TGCGCCAGCAGCCAACCCACCTGGGGGCGCAGTGCTAGCACAGATACGCAGTATTTT. Translating gives CASSQPTWGRSASTDTQYF.

This chain links TRBV2 with TRBJ2-7; the D gene is possibly TRBD1 (6 bases). Trimming stripped 1 base from V and 0 bases from J, with 10 bases between. Germline V gives CDR1 SNHLY, CDR2 FYNNEI. The length of the CDR3 is 15 residues. This CDR3 is CASSEGQVDSYEQYF. The DNA for the CDR3 is TGTGCCAGCAGTGAAGGACAGGTAGACTCCTACGAGCAGTACTTC.

The chain has TRBV7-6 and TRBJ1-4; D gene unclear. CDR1 is SGHVS and CDR2 is FNYEAQ in the germline V gene. The CDR3 covers 13 residues. Trimming took off 1 base at V and 11 bases at J, with 11 bases between the two ends. The CDR3 is CASSLEPQRKLFF. DNA for the CDR3: TGTGCCAGCAGCTTAGAACCCCAACGGAAACTGTTTTTT.

The chain is built from TRBV11-3 and TRBJ1-5; 8 bases match TRBD1. CDR3 length: 16 amino acids. Germline trimming cut 5 bases from V and 4 bases from J; bases unmatched to any gene: 10. Germline V gives CDR1 SGHNT, CDR2 YENEEA. The CDR3 region has the DNA TGTGCCAGCAGCCGACCAGGCAGGGGGCAGAATCAGCCCCAGCATTTT. Residues: CASSRPGRGQNQPQHF.

The chain joins TRBV4-3 to TRBJ2-5; 10 bases are shared with TRBD2. Trimming removed 0 bases from V and 9 bases from J; junction bases left unmatched: 10. The CDR3 is 16 residues long. Per the germline V gene, CDR1 is LGHNA and CDR2 is YSLEER. The CDR3 spells CASSQEVPSGGGPQYF. CDR3 nucleotide sequence: TGCGCCAGCAGCCAAGAAGTCCCTAGCGGGGGAGGGCCCCAGTACTTC.

This sequence joins TRBV2 and TRBJ2-3, with 9 positions matching TRBD1. The ends lost 8 bases at V and 5 bases at J; junction bases unmatched: 8. This CDR3 comprises 14 residues. Germline lookup yields CDR1 SNHLY and CDR2 FYNNEI. The chain's CDR3 is CASHEQGAGDTQYF. DNA of the CDR3: TGTGCCAGCCATGAACAGGGGGCGGGAGATACGCAGTATTTT.

This clone appeared a single time. V gene TRBV4-1 combines with J gene TRBJ2-7, with TRBD2 matching over 9 bases. CDR1 and CDR2 (germline): MGHRA, YSYEKL. The CDR3 has 16 residues. With V trimmed by 3 bases and J by 4 bases, 10 bases remained unmatched. The CDR3 nucleotides read TGCGCCAGCAGCCACGAGGGTAGCGGGAGAGGTTACGAGCAGTACTTC. This translates into CASSHEGSGRGYEQYF.

The chain uses TRBV18 and TRBJ2-3; TRBD2 aligns across 10 bases. The junction had 3 bases not matched to a gene; V was cut back by 3 bases and J by 0 bases. Germline CDR1 KGHSH, CDR2 LQKENI. The CDR3 consists of 16 residues. The CDR3 sequence: CASSPGLAFSTDTQYF. Written as DNA, the CDR3 is TGTGCCAGCTCACCGGGACTAGCGTTCAGCACAGATACGCAGTATTTT.

This chain uses TRBV27 with TRBJ2-7; 12 nucleotides align to TRBD1. The V and J ends lost 5 bases and 4 bases, in that order; junction bases with no gene match: 9. The CDR3 extends over 16 amino acids. Germline values: CDR1 MNHEY, CDR2 SMNVEV (reference sequence). DNA of the CDR3: TGTGCCAGCAGTAACAGGGGGACAGGGGGCATTTACGAGCAGTACTTC. This sequence encodes CASSNRGTGGIYEQYF.

The chain links TRBV10-2 to TRBJ1-6; 8 bases are shared with TRBD1. Germline-derived CDR1 and CDR2 are WSHSY and SAAADI. The CDR3 spans 15 residues. Trimming removed 0 bases from V and 8 bases from J; junction bases left unmatched: 3. The CDR3 DNA reads TGCGCCAGCAGTGAGTCAAGGACAGGGTATTCACCCCTCCACTTT. Its translation is CASSESRTGYSPLHF.

J is TRBJ2-1 and V is TRBV7-9; D is undetermined. The CDR3 is 12 amino acids. V was pared by 2 bases and J by 6 bases, with 5 bases between. Germline-derived CDR1 and CDR2 are SEHNR and FQNEAQ (reference sequence). CDR3 coding DNA: TGTGCCAGCAGCTTAACAGCCAATGAGCAGTTCTTC. The encoded protein is CASSLTANEQFF. Drawing the rest from reference TRBV7-9 and TRBJ2-1, the complete variable domain is DTGVSQNPRHKITKRGQNVTFRCDPISEHNRLYWYRQTLGQGPEFLTYFQNEAQLEKSRLLSDRFSAERPKGSFSTLEIQRTEQGDSAMYLCASSLTANEQFFGPGTRLTVL.